These 29 T cell receptor beta chains were all obtained from the same sample, sequenced in a study of T cells in Graves' hyperthyroidism and ophthalmopathy. TCR beta CDR3 regions were amplified from RNA. Using the HTBI primer set, a first-round RT-PCR was run on the TCR CDR3. TCRdb re-derived calls from the multiplex PCR reads in MiXCR, one entry per CDR3 protein. Among about 350,000 distinct CDR3 sequences listed, roughly 19% were seen once. Sequenced input: blood. Every receptor here comes from a woman aged 18 to 35 with Graves' hyperthyroidism.

The J gene is TRBJ1-1, the V gene TRBV9, with unresolved D. From germline, CDR1 is SGDLS and CDR2 YYNGEE. Trimming shortened V by 4 bases and J by 2 bases, and 15 bases separated the two germline ends. CDR3 length equals 15 residues. The CDR3 nucleotides read TGTGCCAGCAGCATAACCCCCAGCGGAAACACTGAAGCTTTCTTT. Protein product: CASSITPSGNTEAFF.

The chain has TRBV10-2 and TRBJ2-7; the match to TRBD1 covers 9 bases. Germline V lookup: CDR1 WSHSY, CDR2 SAAADI. CDR3 length: 14 amino acids. J was trimmed by 6 bases and V by 7 bases; bases with no gene match: 10. This chain's CDR3 is CASTTGQGRREQYF. CDR3 in DNA: TGCGCCAGCACCACGGGACAGGGCCGCCGCGAGCAGTACTTC.

This clonotype has ten or more counts. This chain joins TRBV15 and TRBJ2-5, with 11 bases lining up with TRBD1. The CDR3 covers 19 residues. Germline loops: CDR1 LNHNV, CDR2 YYDKDF (reference sequence). Trimming at V came to 5 bases and at J to 1 base, leaving 15 bases not matched to a gene. The CDR3 protein is CATSDNRDRGSGSQETQYF. In DNA, the CDR3 is TGTGCCACCAGCGATAACCGGGACAGGGGGAGTGGGAGCCAAGAGACCCAGTACTTC. Supplemented by reference TRBV15 and TRBJ2-5, the full variable domain reads DAMVIQNPRYQVTQFGKPVTLSCSQTLNHNVMYWYQQKSSQAPKLLFHYYDKDFNNEADTPDNFQSRRPNTSFCFLDIRSPGLGDTAMYLCATSDNRDRGSGSQETQYFGPGTRLLVL.

This clonotype came up many times. The genes are TRBV7-9 and TRBJ1-2; no clear D gene. V was cut by 2 bases and J by 4 bases, with 5 bases left in between. This CDR3 region has 12 residues. From germline, CDR1 is SEHNR and CDR2 FQNEAQ (reference sequence). CDR3 sequence: CASSLTAYGYTF. The CDR3 nucleotides are TGTGCCAGCAGCTTAACAGCCTATGGCTACACCTTC.

This clonotype was recorded a few times. V gene TRBV5-6 combines with J gene TRBJ2-5, with a possible D match to TRBD1 (6 bases). V was cut by 4 bases and J by 3 bases, with 19 bases left in between. Germline lookup yields CDR1 SGHDT and CDR2 YYEEEE. This CDR3 spans 16 amino acids. The DNA for the CDR3 is TGTGCCAGCAGCCCGCGAGGGGGACCTCAGGAAGAGACCCAGTACTTC. This codes for CASSPRGGPQEETQYF.

This clonotype appeared many times. The genes are TRBV6-5 and TRBJ1-2; 7 bases match TRBD1. Germline lookup yields CDR1 MNHEY and CDR2 SVGAGI. The CDR3 loop spans 15 amino acids. Losses at the gene ends were 2 bases for V and 5 bases for J; bases not matched to a gene: 8. The CDR3 region has the DNA TGTGCCAGCAGTTACGCTGGACAGGCCATTTATGGCTACACCTTC. Protein sequence: CASSYAGQAIYGYTF.

This clonotype is medium-sized in the sample. For the CDR3, the DNA is TGTGCCAGCAGTGTAGAATACAGGGAAGGAGCCTACGAGCAGTACTTC. Translated, it gives CASSVEYREGAYEQYF. This chain connects TRBV6-1 to TRBJ2-7; D is possibly TRBD1 (6 bases). Trimming left V 4 bases short and J 2 bases short, with 18 bases between. Germline loops: CDR1 MNHNS, CDR2 SASEGT. This CDR3 spans 16 amino acids.

This clonotype was seen at least ten times. V usage is TRBV30 and J usage is TRBJ1-2; possibly TRBD1 for D (6 bases). The V end was cut by 4 bases, the J end by 4 bases, with 19 bases between. The CDR3 has 15 amino acids. In germline, CDR1 is GTSNPN, CDR2 SVGIG (reference sequence). CDR3 nucleotides: TGTGCCTGGACCACAGGGCCAAATACCTTCTATGGCTACACCTTC. It encodes CAWTTGPNTFYGYTF.

This clonotype was seen many times. The chain recombines TRBV10-3 with TRBJ1-2; 7 nucleotides match TRBD1. CDR1 and CDR2 (germline): ENHRY, SYGVKD. The CDR3 is made up of 12 amino acids. Losses at the gene ends were 6 bases for V and 8 bases for J; bases not matched to a gene: 6. The CDR3 DNA sequence: TGTGCCATCAGGATAGGGGGCTCCGGCTACACCTTC. It specifies CAIRIGGSGYTF.

In this sample, this clonotype turned up many times. This chain joins TRBV28 and TRBJ2-7; D is perhaps TRBD2 (6 bases). This CDR3 spans 16 amino acids. Germline CDR1 MDHEN, CDR2 SYDVKM. Trimming shortened V by 4 bases and J by 5 bases, and 21 bases separated the two germline ends. CDR3 nucleotide sequence: TGTGCCAGCAGTTCACCTTCGGGACTCCTCTTGCACGAGCAGTACTTC. Translation gives CASSSPSGLLLHEQYF.

This clonotype appeared many times. Given a much more abundant clone one base away, this may be a read error. V gene TRBV2 combines with J gene TRBJ2-5; D may match TRBD1 or TRBD2 (6 bases each). The CDR3 covers 15 residues. The germline gives CDR1 SNHLY, CDR2 FYNNEI. V lost 3 bases, J lost 4 bases, and 15 bases lay in between. In DNA form, the CDR3 reads TGTGCCAGCAGTGATAACAGGGTCGGGGGAGAGACCCAGTACTTC. It translates to CASSDNRVGGETQYF.

This clonotype was counted ten times or more. V usage is TRBV19 and J usage is TRBJ2-2, with 7 positions matching TRBD1. Germline trimming cut 2 bases from V and 7 bases from J; bases unmatched to any gene: 10. Germline CDR1 LNHDA, CDR2 SQIVND (reference sequence). This CDR3 has 16 amino acids. Here the CDR3 DNA reads TGTGCCAGTAGTATATACTACAGGGGAACGGGCGGGGAGCTGTTTTTT. This sequence encodes CASSIYYRGTGGELFF. Variable domain in full (rest from reference TRBV19 and TRBJ2-2): DGGITQSPKYLFRKEGQNVTLSCEQNLNHDAMYWYRQDPGQGLRLIYYSQIVNDFQKGDIAEGYSVSREKKESFPLTVTSAQKNPTAFYLCASSIYYRGTGGELFFGEGSRLTVL.

The chain recombines TRBV4-1 with TRBJ1-1; a weak D match, TRBD1 (5 bases). Trimming pared 4 bases from V and 4 bases from J, leaving 13 bases between. The CDR3 runs 14 residues. CDR1 and CDR2 from the germline V gene are MGHRA and YSYEKL. CDR3 coding DNA: TGCGCCAGCAGCCCACTGGGGGTCGTCACTGAAGCTTTCTTT. It codes for CASSPLGVVTEAFF.

This clonotype has a count of ten or more. This chain links TRBV4-1 with TRBJ1-2; TRBD1 matches 9 bases. V was clipped by 4 bases and J by 7 bases; unmatched bases: 13. This CDR3 is 16 amino acids long. Germline CDR1 MGHRA, CDR2 YSYEKL. CDR3 coding DNA: TGCGCCAGCAGCCGGTGGGACAGGGAAGTGAGTAGTGGCTACACCTTC. Protein: CASSRWDREVSSGYTF.

This clonotype was seen many times. The rearrangement joins TRBV2 to TRBJ1-2, with 7 bases aligning to TRBD1. The CDR3 spans 12 residues. V was clipped by 8 bases and J by 4 bases; unmatched bases: 4. From germline, CDR1 is SNHLY and CDR2 FYNNEI. The CDR3 sequence is CASQRGLYGYTF. The CDR3 DNA follows: TGTGCCAGCCAAAGGGGGCTCTATGGCTACACCTTC.

This clonotype was seen a few times. This chain uses TRBV6-1 with TRBJ2-5, with a possible D match to TRBD1 (6 bases). CDR3 length: 13 residues. Germline V gene data show CDR1 as MNHNS and CDR2 as SASEGT. V dropped 6 bases and J dropped 3 bases, with 11 bases sitting between them. The CDR3 region has the DNA TGTGCCAGCAGGCCACAGGGAAAAGAGACCCAGTACTTC. It encodes CASRPQGKETQYF.

This clonotype was seen many times. This rearrangement joins TRBV7-8 to TRBJ2-7; TRBD1 might be the D (5 bases). Looked up from germline, CDR1 is SGHVS and CDR2 is FQNEAQ. V lost 4 bases and J 0 bases, leaving 16 bases between the germline ends. This CDR3 has 16 residues. CDR3 nucleotide sequence: TGTGCCAGCAGCTCCTCTCAGGGAAAGAGCTCCTACGAGCAGTACTTC. The encoded protein is CASSSSQGKSSYEQYF.

This clonotype occurred many times. This chain uses TRBV4-1 with TRBJ2-4; TRBD2 is a possible D gene (7 bases). The V end lost 0 bases, the J end lost 2 bases, and 17 bases lay between the germline ends. The germline V gene has CDR1 MGHRA and CDR2 YSYEKL. The CDR3 spans 18 residues. CDR3 nucleotide sequence: TGCGCCAGCAGCCAAGAACGATGGGGGGGGCCTACCAAAAACATTCAGTACTTC. Residues: CASSQERWGGPTKNIQYF.

This clonotype has at least ten counts. J is TRBJ1-1 and V is TRBV12-3 or TRBV12-4; D not resolved. Trimming took off 3 bases at V and 1 base at J, with 6 bases between the two ends. The CDR3 length is 13 residues. CDR3 nucleotide sequence: TGTGCCAGCAGTTTTAATGGGAACACTGAAGCTTTCTTT. Protein sequence: CASSFNGNTEAFF.

This clonotype was recorded at least ten times. The gene calls are TRBV5-1 and TRBJ2-5, with a weak D call TRBD1 (6 bases). The CDR3 is made up of 14 amino acids. Germline V CDR1 and CDR2: SGHRS, YFSETQ. V gave up 4 bases and J gave up 0 bases, with 10 bases separating them. In nucleotides, the CDR3 is TGCGCCAGCAGCGTTGGGACAAACCAAGAGACCCAGTACTTC. Translated, it gives CASSVGTNQETQYF.

This clonotype has at least ten counts. V is TRBV12-3 or TRBV12-4 and J is TRBJ1-2; D is possibly TRBD1 (6 bases). The CDR3 is 14 amino acids. Trimming took 4 bases from V and 2 from J, leaving 11 bases between them. CDR3 nucleotide sequence: TGTGCCAGCAGTTCCCAGGGGACCAACTATGGCTACACCTTC. Translating gives CASSSQGTNYGYTF.

This clonotype was detected ten times or more. The chain recombines TRBV15 with TRBJ2-5, with 10 bases matching TRBD2. Trimming removed 4 bases from V and 5 bases from J; junction bases left unmatched: 7. The CDR3 runs 15 residues. Looked up from germline, CDR1 is LNHNV and CDR2 is YYDKDF (reference sequence). CDR3 DNA: TGTGCCACCAGCACGGAGCGGGGGGGCGTCGAGACCCAGTACTTC. Encoded protein: CATSTERGGVETQYF.

At least ten counts were recorded for this clonotype. The genes are TRBV12-3 or TRBV12-4 and TRBJ2-7; perhaps TRBD1 as D (5 bases). The CDR3 runs 15 residues. V was cut by 5 bases and J by 0 bases, with 14 bases left in between. The CDR3 region is CASSNYRFASYEQYF. The CDR3 nucleotides are TGTGCCAGCAGTAACTACAGGTTCGCCTCCTACGAGCAGTACTTC.

This clonotype came up many times. V usage is TRBV18 and J usage is TRBJ1-5, with no clear D. Germline-derived CDR1 and CDR2 are KGHSH and LQKENI. V lost 0 bases and J 2 bases, leaving 2 bases between the germline ends. The CDR3 is 13 amino acids. The CDR3 region is CASSPPGNQPQHF. For the CDR3, the DNA is TGTGCCAGCTCACCACCGGGCAATCAGCCCCAGCATTTT.

This clonotype was recorded many times. The chain combines TRBV6-6 with TRBJ1-1; D not resolved. Deletions cut 6 bases from V and 0 bases from J, with 17 bases between. Germline V gene lookup returns CDR1 MNHNY and CDR2 SVGAGI (reference sequence). This CDR3 comprises 16 residues. The CDR3 sequence: CASRAGQVLMNTEAFF. The CDR3 nucleotides are TGTGCCAGCAGGGCCGGGCAGGTGTTAATGAACACTGAAGCTTTCTTT.

This clonotype was counted many times. The rearrangement links TRBV6-1 to TRBJ1-1; 8 bases line up with TRBD1. The trim removed 2 bases at V and 2 bases at J, leaving 7 bases unmatched. The CDR3 has 16 amino acids. Germline V gene sequence: CDR1 MNHNS, CDR2 SASEGT. The CDR3, as DNA: TGTGCCAGCAGTGAACCCCGACAGGGGATAAACACTGAAGCTTTCTTT. Protein sequence: CASSEPRQGINTEAFF.

This clonotype was counted many times. The rearrangement links TRBV20-1 to TRBJ2-2; possibly TRBD2 for D (5 bases). The CDR3 spans 12 residues. CDR1 and CDR2 (germline): DFQATT, SNEGSKA (reference sequence). V was clipped by 0 bases and J by 7 bases, with 6 bases between them. The CDR3 sequence: CSARDRGGELFF. CDR3 coding DNA: TGCAGTGCTAGAGATCGGGGCGGGGAGCTGTTTTTT.

This clonotype appeared many times. The V call is TRBV6-5, the J call TRBJ1-5; D uncertain. V was clipped by 0 bases and J by 0 bases, with 9 bases between them. The CDR3 has 16 amino acids. CDR1 is MNHEY, CDR2 SVGAGI, per germline. The DNA of the CDR3 is TGTGCCAGCAGTTACTCAAGGGCAGTTAGCAATCAGCCCCAGCATTTT. It translates to CASSYSRAVSNQPQHF.

This clonotype has a count of ten or more. The chain recombines TRBV5-6 with TRBJ1-2, with 10 bases fitting TRBD1. V shed 3 bases and J 2 bases; nucleotides not matched to a gene: 1. Germline CDR1 SGHDT, CDR2 YYEEEE. There are 14 residues in the CDR3. The CDR3, as DNA: TGTGCCAGCAGCTCGGACAGGGGGAACTATGGCTACACCTTC. It encodes CASSSDRGNYGYTF.